Presented here are 19 T cell receptor beta chains from one specimen sequenced in a study of blood T cell repertoires in COVID-19. Assay: immunoSEQ multiplex PCR; the TCRdb copy retains only in-frame clones and omits some. The data show about 83,000 clones, with roughly 86% seen just once and 8% held by the top ten. The sample was peripheral blood. These receptors all stem from a man of 80 years or more with active or convalescent COVID-19.

V is TRBV2 and J is TRBJ2-7; D gene ambiguous. Deletions cut 7 bases from V and 2 bases from J, with 9 bases between. Germline V gives CDR1 SNHLY, CDR2 FYNNEI. The CDR3 spans 12 residues. CDR3 loop: CASTLPPYEQYV. The CDR3 region has the DNA TGTGCCAGCACCCTACCCCCCTACGAGCAGTACGTC.

V gene TRBV6-1 combines with J gene TRBJ1-2; 7 bases agree with TRBD1. The CDR3 is 14 amino acids. The V gene's germline CDR1 is MNHNS and CDR2 SASEGT. The ends lost 3 bases at V and 7 bases at J; junction bases unmatched: 8. CDR3 bases: TGTGCCAGCAGTGACGCCGGGACAGTCGGTGGCTACACCTTC. Translated: CASSDAGTVGGYTF.

This chain joins TRBV15 and TRBJ1-5, with TRBD1 as a possible D gene (5 bases). V was cut by 3 bases and J by 5 bases, with 14 bases left in between. CDR3 length: 15 amino acids. Germline V gene lookup returns CDR1 LNHNV and CDR2 YYDKDF (reference sequence). The CDR3 region has the DNA TGTGCCACCAGCAGGCAGGGTGAGATGGATCAGCCCCAGCATTTT. This translates into CATSRQGEMDQPQHF.

This chain joins TRBV3-1 (or the pseudogene TRBV3-2) and TRBJ2-7; tentatively, D is TRBD2 (5 bases). The ends were cut back, 1 base at V and 0 bases at J, with 10 bases in the middle. This CDR3 is 15 amino acids long. Germline CDR1 reads LGHDT; CDR2 reads YNNKEL (reference sequence). DNA of the CDR3: TGTGCCAGCAGCCAAGGACCGGGAAGCTCCTACGAGCAGTACGTC. It is translated as CASSQGPGSSYEQYV.

This rearrangement joins TRBV3-1 (or the pseudogene TRBV3-2) to TRBJ2-1; 8 bases agree with TRBD2. V was pared by 4 bases and J by 9 bases, with 29 bases of the junction left unmatched. The CDR3 has 21 residues. Germline assignment: CDR1 LGHDT and CDR2 YNNKEL (reference sequence). The CDR3 region has the DNA TGTGCCAGCAGCCCCGAAATTCGTAGGGTTGGTCGGGAGGGCCTATTAGGTGAGCAGTTCTTC. It translates to CASSPEIRRVGREGLLGEQFF.

V usage is TRBV5-6 and J usage is TRBJ1-5; unclear D gene. The CDR3 runs 15 residues. V lost 0 bases, J lost 3 bases, and 10 bases lay in between. Germline lookup yields CDR1 SGHDT and CDR2 YYEEEE. The CDR3 DNA follows: TGTGCCAGCAGCTTGGGGGCAGCTTACAATCAGCCCCAGCATTTT. The encoded protein is CASSLGAAYNQPQHF.

V is TRBV6-5 and J is TRBJ1-5; no firm D call. This CDR3 spans 13 amino acids. CDR1 and CDR2 from the germline V gene are MNHEY and SVGAGI. V was clipped by 7 bases and J by 6 bases, with 13 bases between them. The CDR3 DNA is TGTGCCAGCAAGGCCGTTGAGCGTCAGCCCCAGCATTTT. This encodes CASKAVERQPQHF.

Only one count was recorded for this clone. This chain links TRBV5-4 with TRBJ2-2, with 14 positions matching TRBD2. J gave up 5 bases and V 3 bases, and 0 bases lay outside the gene matches. The CDR3 spans 15 residues. Germline-derived CDR1 and CDR2 are SGHNT and YYREEE (reference sequence). The chain's CDR3 is CASSWTSGGTGELFF. The CDR3 DNA follows: TGTGCCAGCAGCTGGACTAGCGGGGGGACCGGGGAGCTGTTTTTT.

The chain uses TRBV7-6 and TRBJ1-3, with D possibly matching TRBD1 (6 bases). Germline V gives CDR1 SGHVS, CDR2 FNYEAQ. V lost 5 bases, J lost 7 bases, and 12 bases lay in between. The CDR3 extends over 13 amino acids. DNA for the CDR3: TGTGCCAGCAGCCCCCCAGGGGTGAACACCATATATTTT. Protein product: CASSPPGVNTIYF.

This chain connects TRBV24-1 to TRBJ2-2; 11 nucleotides match TRBD2. The germline gives CDR1 KGHDR, CDR2 SFDVKD. The CDR3 spans 17 residues. V lost 1 base, J lost 5 bases, and 5 bases stayed unmatched. DNA for the CDR3: TGTGCCACCAGTGATTTCCGACTAGCGGGAAGAACCGGGGAGCTGTTTTTT. Translating gives CATSDFRLAGRTGELFF.

This rearrangement joins TRBV24-1 to TRBJ1-1, with D possibly matching TRBD1 (5 bases). The CDR3 has 15 amino acids. The V end lost 5 bases, the J end lost 4 bases, and 16 bases lay between the germline ends. CDR1 is KGHDR, CDR2 SFDVKD, per germline. This CDR3 reads CATSGGGGIGTEAFF. The DNA for the CDR3 is TGTGCCACCAGTGGGGGCGGTGGTATCGGCACTGAAGCTTTCTTT.

The rearrangement uses TRBV6-5 and TRBJ1-2, with no clear D. V gave up 4 bases and J gave up 7 bases, with 10 bases separating them. The CDR3 length is 12 residues. Germline CDR1 reads MNHEY; CDR2 reads SVGAGI. The CDR3, as DNA: TGTGCCAGCAGTTCTCGCAGCGGTGGCTACACCTTC. It is translated as CASSSRSGGYTF.

The chain combines TRBV19 with TRBJ1-2; tentative D call: TRBD1 (5 bases). The CDR3 is made up of 17 amino acids. Germline CDR1 reads LNHDA; CDR2 reads SQIVND (reference sequence). V gave up 1 base and J gave up 0 bases, with 15 bases separating them. The DNA for the CDR3 is TGTGCCAGTAGTATAGGGCCGGCCGGGGGTTCTAACTATGGCTACACCTTC. Translated, it gives CASSIGPAGGSNYGYTF. The full variable domain, rest sourced from reference TRBV19 and TRBJ1-2, is DGGITQSPKYLFRKEGQNVTLSCEQNLNHDAMYWYRQDPGQGLRLIYYSQIVNDFQKGDIAEGYSVSREKKESFPLTVTSAQKNPTAFYLCASSIGPAGGSNYGYTFGSGTRLTVV.

The V call is TRBV11-2, the J call TRBJ2-2; maybe TRBD2 (7 bases). The V gene lost 4 bases and the J gene lost 11 bases, with 23 bases spanning the gap. The CDR3 is made up of 16 amino acids. Germline-derived CDR1 and CDR2 are SGHAT and FQNNGV. In nucleotides, the CDR3 is TGTGCCAGCAGCTCTGGGGGGGCAGATCACCGGGGAGAGCTGTTTTTT. As protein: CASSSGGADHRGELFF.

The chain combines TRBV19 with TRBJ1-2; D is undetermined. Trimming stripped 9 bases from V and 4 bases from J, with 12 bases between. The CDR3 contains 12 residues. The V gene's germline CDR1 is LNHDA and CDR2 SQIVND (reference sequence). DNA of the CDR3: TGTGCCAGCACCCACCGAGGCTATGGCTACACCTTC. Its protein is CASTHRGYGYTF. Full variable domain (rest looked up from reference TRBV19 and TRBJ1-2): DGGITQSPKYLFRKEGQNVTLSCEQNLNHDAMYWYRQDPGQGLRLIYYSQIVNDFQKGDIAEGYSVSREKKESFPLTVTSAQKNPTAFYLCASTHRGYGYTFGSGTRLTVV.

This sequence joins TRBV20-1 and TRBJ2-1; a possible D gene is TRBD2 (5 bases). Germline V gene lookup returns CDR1 DFQATT and CDR2 SNEGSKA (reference sequence). The CDR3 contains 10 residues. The V end was cut by 5 bases, the J end by 12 bases, with 11 bases between. The CDR3 here is CSAGLEGQFF. As DNA, the CDR3 is TGCAGTGCTGGCCTTGAGGGGCAGTTCTTC.

The gene calls are TRBV7-2 and TRBJ2-3; D is ambiguous. The CDR3 extends over 13 amino acids. Germline CDR1 is SGHTA and CDR2 is FQGNSA. The V end was cut by 5 bases, the J end by 2 bases, with 8 bases between. CDR3 protein: CASSQGVTDTQYF. DNA of the CDR3: TGTGCCAGCAGCCAAGGAGTCACAGATACGCAGTATTTT.

This clone was counted once. The chain has TRBV2 and TRBJ1-1; a weak D match, TRBD1 (6 bases). The germline CDR1 and CDR2 sequences are SNHLY and FYNNEI. V was trimmed by 6 bases and J by 1 base, leaving 9 bases between them. The CDR3 is made up of 13 amino acids. CDR3: CASRRTANTEAFF. The CDR3 DNA sequence: TGTGCCAGCAGAAGGACAGCGAACACTGAAGCTTTCTTT.

Notes on this clone: The junction shows a germline mismatch at one end, possibly a read error. The chain is built from TRBV7-3 and TRBJ2-3; 13 nucleotides align to TRBD2. Germline CDR1 reads SGHTA; CDR2 reads FQGTGA. The CDR3 runs 16 residues. The CDR3 loop is CASSFRTSGSIDTQYF. The CDR3 DNA reads as TGTGCCAGCAGTTTCCGGACTAGCGGGAGCATAGATACGCAGTATTTT.